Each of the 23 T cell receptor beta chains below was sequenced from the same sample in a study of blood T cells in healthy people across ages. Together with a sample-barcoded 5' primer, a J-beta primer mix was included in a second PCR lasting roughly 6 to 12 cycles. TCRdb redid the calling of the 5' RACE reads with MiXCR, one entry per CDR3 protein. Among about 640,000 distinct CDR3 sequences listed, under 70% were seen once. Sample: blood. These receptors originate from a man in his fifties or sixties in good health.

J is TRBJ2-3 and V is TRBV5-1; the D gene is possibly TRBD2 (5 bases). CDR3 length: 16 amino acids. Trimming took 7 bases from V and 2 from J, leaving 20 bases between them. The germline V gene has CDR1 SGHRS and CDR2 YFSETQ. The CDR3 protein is CASAASGGGSTDTQYF. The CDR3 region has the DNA TGCGCCAGCGCTGCCAGCGGAGGAGGATCCACAGATACGCAGTATTTT.

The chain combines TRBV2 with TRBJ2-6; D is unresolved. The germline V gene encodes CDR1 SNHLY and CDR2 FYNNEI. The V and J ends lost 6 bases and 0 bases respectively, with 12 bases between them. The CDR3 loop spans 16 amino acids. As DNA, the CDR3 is TGTGCCAGCAGCCCTCTTTGGGGCTCTGGGGCCAACGTCCTGACTTTC. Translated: CASSPLWGSGANVLTF.

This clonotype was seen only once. The CDR3 loop is CASSDREFTEAFF. The CDR3, as DNA: TGTGCCAGCAGTGACAGGGAATTCACTGAAGCTTTCTTT. The chain employs TRBV25-1 and TRBJ1-1; D is perhaps TRBD1 (5 bases). Trimming left V 3 bases short and J 4 bases short, with 9 bases between. The CDR3 contains 13 residues. Looked up from germline, CDR1 is MGHDK and CDR2 is SYGVNS. Full variable domain (remainder filled in from reference TRBV25-1 and TRBJ1-1): EADIYQTPRYLVIGTGKKITLECSQTMGHDKMYWYQQDPGMELHLIHYSYGVNSTEKGDLSSESTVSRIRTEHFPLTLESARPSHTSQYLCASSDREFTEAFFGQGTRLTVV.

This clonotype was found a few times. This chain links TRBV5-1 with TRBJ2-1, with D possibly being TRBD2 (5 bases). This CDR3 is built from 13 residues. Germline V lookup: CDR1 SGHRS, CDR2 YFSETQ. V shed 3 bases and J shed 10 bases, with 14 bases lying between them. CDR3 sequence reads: CASSSLSGGEQFF. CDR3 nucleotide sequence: TGCGCCAGCAGCTCCCTGTCAGGCGGGGAGCAGTTCTTC.

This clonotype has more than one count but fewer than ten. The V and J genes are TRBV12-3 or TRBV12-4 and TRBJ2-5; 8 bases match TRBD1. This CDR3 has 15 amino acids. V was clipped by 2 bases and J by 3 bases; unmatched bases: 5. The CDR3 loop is CASSLRSGGKETQYF. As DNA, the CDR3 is TGTGCCAGCAGTTTAAGGTCAGGGGGCAAAGAGACCCAGTACTTC.

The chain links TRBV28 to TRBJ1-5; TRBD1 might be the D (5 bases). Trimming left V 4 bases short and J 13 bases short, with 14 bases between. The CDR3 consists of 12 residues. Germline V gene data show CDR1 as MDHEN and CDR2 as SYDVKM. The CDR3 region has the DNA TGTGCCAGCAGTTGGGTCCTCGGGGGTCAGCATTTT. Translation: CASSWVLGGQHF.

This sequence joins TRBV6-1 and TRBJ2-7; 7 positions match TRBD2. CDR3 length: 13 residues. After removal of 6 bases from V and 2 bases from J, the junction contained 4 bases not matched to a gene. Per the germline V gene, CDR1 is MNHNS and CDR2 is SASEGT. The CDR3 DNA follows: TGTGCCAGCAGGGGGGGGATTCCCTACGAGCAGTACTTC. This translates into CASRGGIPYEQYF.

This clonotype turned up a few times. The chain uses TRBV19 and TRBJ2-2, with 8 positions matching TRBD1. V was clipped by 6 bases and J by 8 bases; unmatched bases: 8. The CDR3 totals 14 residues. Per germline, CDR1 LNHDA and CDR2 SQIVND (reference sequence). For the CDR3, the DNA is TGTGCCAGTAGCAAACGGGACAGGCCGGGGGAGCTGTTTTTT. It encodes CASSKRDRPGELFF.

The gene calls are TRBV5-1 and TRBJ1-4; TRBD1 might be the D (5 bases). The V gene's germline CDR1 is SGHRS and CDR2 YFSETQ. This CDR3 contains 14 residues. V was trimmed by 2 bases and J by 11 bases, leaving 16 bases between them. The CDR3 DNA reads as TGCGCCAGCAGCTTCCAGGGAGGTGTCGGGAAACTGTTTTTT. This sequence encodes CASSFQGGVGKLFF. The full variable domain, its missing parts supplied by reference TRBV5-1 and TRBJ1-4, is KAGVTQTPRYLIKTRGQQVTLSCSPISGHRSVSWYQQTPGQGLQFLFEYFSETQRNKGNFPGRFSGRQFSNSRSEMNVSTLELGDSALYLCASSFQGGVGKLFFGSGTQLSVL.

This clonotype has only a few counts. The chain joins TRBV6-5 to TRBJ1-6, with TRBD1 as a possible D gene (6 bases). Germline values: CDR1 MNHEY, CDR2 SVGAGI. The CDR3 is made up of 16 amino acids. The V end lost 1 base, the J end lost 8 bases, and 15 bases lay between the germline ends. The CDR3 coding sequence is TGTGCCAGCAGTTACTATGCGGGACACCTTCATTCACCCCTCCACTTT. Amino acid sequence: CASSYYAGHLHSPLHF.

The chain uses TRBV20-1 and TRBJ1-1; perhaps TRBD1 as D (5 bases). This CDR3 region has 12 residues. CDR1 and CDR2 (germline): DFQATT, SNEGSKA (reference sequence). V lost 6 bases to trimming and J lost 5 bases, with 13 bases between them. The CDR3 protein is CSAGTPATEAFF. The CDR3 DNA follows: TGCAGTGCCGGGACCCCGGCAACTGAAGCTTTCTTT.

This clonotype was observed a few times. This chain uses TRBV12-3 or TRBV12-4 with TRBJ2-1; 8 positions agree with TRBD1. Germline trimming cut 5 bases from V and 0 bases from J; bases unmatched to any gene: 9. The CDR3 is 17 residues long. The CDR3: CASSRRQGTISYNEQFF. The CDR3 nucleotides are TGTGCCAGCAGTCGACGACAGGGGACCATCTCCTACAATGAGCAGTTCTTC.

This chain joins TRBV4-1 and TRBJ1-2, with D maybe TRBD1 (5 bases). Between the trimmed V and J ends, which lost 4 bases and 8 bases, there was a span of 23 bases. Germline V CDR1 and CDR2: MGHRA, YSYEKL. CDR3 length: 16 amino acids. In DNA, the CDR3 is TGCGCCAGCAGCCGGGGCCCCGGACGGGACGCGGAAGGCTACACCTTC. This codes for CASSRGPGRDAEGYTF.

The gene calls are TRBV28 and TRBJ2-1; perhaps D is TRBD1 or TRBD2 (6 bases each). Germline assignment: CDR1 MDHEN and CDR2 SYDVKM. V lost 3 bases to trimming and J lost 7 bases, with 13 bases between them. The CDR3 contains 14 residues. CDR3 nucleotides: TGTGCCAGCAGTTTTGTGGGGGGCAGGAATGAGCAGTTCTTC. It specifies CASSFVGGRNEQFF.

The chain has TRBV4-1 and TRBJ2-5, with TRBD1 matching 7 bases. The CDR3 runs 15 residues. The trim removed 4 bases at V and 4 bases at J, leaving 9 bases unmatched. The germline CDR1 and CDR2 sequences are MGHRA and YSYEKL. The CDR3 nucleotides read TGCGCCAGCAGCCGACAGGGAATCGAGATAGAGACCCAGTACTTC. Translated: CASSRQGIEIETQYF.

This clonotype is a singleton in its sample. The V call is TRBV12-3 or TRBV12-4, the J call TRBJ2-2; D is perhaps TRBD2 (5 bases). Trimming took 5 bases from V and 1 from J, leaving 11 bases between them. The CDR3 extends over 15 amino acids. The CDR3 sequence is CASSPIGVNTGELFF. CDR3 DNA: TGTGCCAGCAGTCCCATCGGGGTGAACACCGGGGAGCTGTTTTTT.

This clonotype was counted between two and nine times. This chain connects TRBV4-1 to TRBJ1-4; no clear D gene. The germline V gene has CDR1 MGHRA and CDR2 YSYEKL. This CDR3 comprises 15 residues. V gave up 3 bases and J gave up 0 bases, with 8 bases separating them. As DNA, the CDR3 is TGCGCCAGCAGCCACCAATATCCAACTAATGAAAAACTGTTTTTT. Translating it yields CASSHQYPTNEKLFF.

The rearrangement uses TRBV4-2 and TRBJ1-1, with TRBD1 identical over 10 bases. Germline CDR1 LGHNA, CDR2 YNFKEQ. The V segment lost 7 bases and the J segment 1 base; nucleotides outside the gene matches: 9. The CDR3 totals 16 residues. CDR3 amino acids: CASTPTGGRGNTEAFF. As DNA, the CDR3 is TGTGCCAGCACCCCGACAGGGGGCAGGGGGAACACTGAAGCTTTCTTT.

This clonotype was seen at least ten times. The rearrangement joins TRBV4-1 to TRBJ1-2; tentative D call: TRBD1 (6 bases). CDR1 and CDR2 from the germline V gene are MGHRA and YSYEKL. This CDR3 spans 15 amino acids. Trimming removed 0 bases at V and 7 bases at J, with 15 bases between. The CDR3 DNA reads TGCGCCAGCAGCCAAGATTCGATTGGGGGGCCTGGCTACACCTTC. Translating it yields CASSQDSIGGPGYTF.

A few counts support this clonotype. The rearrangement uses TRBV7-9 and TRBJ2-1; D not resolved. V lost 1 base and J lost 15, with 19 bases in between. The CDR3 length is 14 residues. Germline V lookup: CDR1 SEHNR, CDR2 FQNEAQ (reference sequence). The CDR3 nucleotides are TGTGCCAGCAGCTTAGAGGGCACCGGGTGGGTGAGGTTCTTC. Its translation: CASSLEGTGWVRFF.

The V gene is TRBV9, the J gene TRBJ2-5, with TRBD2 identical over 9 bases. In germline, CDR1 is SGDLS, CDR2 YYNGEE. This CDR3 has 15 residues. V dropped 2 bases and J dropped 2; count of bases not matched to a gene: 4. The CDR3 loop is CASSVASGAQETQYF. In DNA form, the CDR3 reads TGTGCCAGCAGCGTCGCTAGCGGGGCACAAGAGACCCAGTACTTC.

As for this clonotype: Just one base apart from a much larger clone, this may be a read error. The CDR3 sequence: CSVASGNHEQFF. CDR3 DNA: TGCAGCGTTGCTTCAGGGAACCATGAGCAGTTCTTC. The chain combines TRBV29-1 with TRBJ2-1, with D tentatively TRBD1 (5 bases). Trimming left V 4 bases short and J 8 bases short, with 12 bases between. The length of the CDR3 is 12 residues. The V gene's germline CDR1 is SQVTM and CDR2 ANQGSEA.

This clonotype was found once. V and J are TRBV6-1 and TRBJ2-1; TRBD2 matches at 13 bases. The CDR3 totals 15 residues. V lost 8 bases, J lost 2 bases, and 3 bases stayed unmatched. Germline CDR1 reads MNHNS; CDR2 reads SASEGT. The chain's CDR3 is CASGTSGAAYNEQFF. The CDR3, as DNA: TGTGCCAGCGGGACTAGCGGGGCCGCCTACAATGAGCAGTTCTTC.